Presented here are 3 T cell receptor beta chains from one specimen sequenced in a study of CD8 T cells in Susac syndrome. An amount of RNA that ranged from roughly 0.45 to 1 ug was reverse transcribed with random hexamers. Each CDR3 protein gets one entry after TCRdb re-called the immunoSEQ multiplex PCR reads with MiXCR. The repertoire holds fewer than 100,000 distinct CDR3 sequences, around 90% seen once, with just over 0.5% in the top ten. The material sequenced was CD8+ T cells from PBMCs. The origin of the receptors is a human donor with multiple sclerosis.

The chain joins TRBV2 to TRBJ1-6; D remains unclear. The CDR3 length is 15 residues. Germline CDR1 SNHLY, CDR2 FYNNEI. V lost 0 bases, J lost 8 bases, and 11 bases lay in between. CDR3 coding DNA: TGTGCCAGCAGTGAAGCATACCCACTGGATTCACCCCTCCACTTT. Translating gives CASSEAYPLDSPLHF.

The chain employs TRBV11-1 and TRBJ2-7; D is tentatively TRBD1 or TRBD2 (5 bases each). The CDR3 is made up of 15 amino acids. Germline values: CDR1 SGHAT, CDR2 FQDESV (reference sequence). V lost 5 bases, J lost 4 bases, and 18 bases lay in between. This chain's CDR3 is CASSPTGLRGYEQYF. The CDR3 DNA sequence: TGTGCCAGCAGCCCAACGGGTTTGAGGGGTTACGAGCAGTACTTC. Together with reference TRBV11-1 and TRBJ2-7, the CDR3 gives the full variable domain: EAEVAQSPRYKITEKSQAVAFWCDPISGHATLYWYRQILGQGPELLVQFQDESVVDDSQLPKDRFSAERLKGVDSTLKIQPAELGDSAMYLCASSPTGLRGYEQYFGPGTRLTVT.

This chain joins TRBV27 and TRBJ2-7; D is unclear. The CDR3 has 13 residues. The germline V and J ends were trimmed by 2 bases and 1 base, with 6 bases remaining between them. The V gene's germline CDR1 is MNHEY and CDR2 SMNVEV (reference sequence). In DNA form, the CDR3 reads TGTGCCAGCAGTTTAACCGAGTCCTACGAGCAGTACTTC. Residues: CASSLTESYEQYF.